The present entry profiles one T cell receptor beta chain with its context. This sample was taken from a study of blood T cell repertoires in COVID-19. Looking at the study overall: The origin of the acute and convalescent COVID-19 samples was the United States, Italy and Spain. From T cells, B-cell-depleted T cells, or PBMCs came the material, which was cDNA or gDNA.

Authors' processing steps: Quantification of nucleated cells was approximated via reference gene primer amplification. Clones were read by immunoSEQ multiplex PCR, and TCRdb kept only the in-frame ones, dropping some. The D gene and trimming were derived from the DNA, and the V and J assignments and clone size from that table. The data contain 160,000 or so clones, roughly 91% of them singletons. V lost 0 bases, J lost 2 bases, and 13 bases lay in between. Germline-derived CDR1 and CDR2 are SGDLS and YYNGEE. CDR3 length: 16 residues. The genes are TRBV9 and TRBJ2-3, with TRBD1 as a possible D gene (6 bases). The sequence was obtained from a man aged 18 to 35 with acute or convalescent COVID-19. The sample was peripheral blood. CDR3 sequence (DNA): TGTGCCAGCAGCGTAGAATCGACAGGTTACACAGATACGCAGTATTTT. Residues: CASSVESTGYTDTQYF.